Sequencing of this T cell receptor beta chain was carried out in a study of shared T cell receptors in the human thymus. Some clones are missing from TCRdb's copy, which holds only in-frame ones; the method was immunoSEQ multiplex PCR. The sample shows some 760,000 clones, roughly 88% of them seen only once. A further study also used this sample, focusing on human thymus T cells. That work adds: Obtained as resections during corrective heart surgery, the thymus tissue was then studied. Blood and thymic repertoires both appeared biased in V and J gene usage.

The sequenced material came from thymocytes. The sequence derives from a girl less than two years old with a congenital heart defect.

In nucleotides, the CDR3 is TGTGCCAGCAGCCAAGATTTAAGGGGCGGTAATGAAAAACTGTTTTTT. Its translation is CASSQDLRGGNEKLFF. V and J are TRBV14 and TRBJ1-4, with TRBD1 as a possible D gene (5 bases). The CDR3 is 16 amino acids. The germline V gene has CDR1 SGHDN and CDR2 FVKESK. Trimming removed 0 bases from V and 4 bases from J, with 12 bases in between.